One sample yielded the 29 T cell receptor beta chains listed below, sequenced in a study of blood T cell repertoires in COVID-19. Assay: immunoSEQ multiplex PCR; the TCRdb copy retains only in-frame clones and omits some. The sample carries about 330,000 clones, approximately 89% recorded once. The sequenced sample consisted of PBMCs or T cells enriched from blood (not recorded which). Receptors were obtained from a man younger than 40 who had recovered from COVID-19.

CDR3 in amino acids: CATEDRGSNQPQHF. Written as DNA, the CDR3 is TGTGCCACCGAGGACAGGGGTAGCAATCAGCCCCAGCATTTT. This rearrangement joins TRBV19 to TRBJ1-5; 9 nucleotides align to TRBD1. Germline V gives CDR1 LNHDA, CDR2 SQIVND (reference sequence). This CDR3 comprises 14 residues. V trimming: 10 bases; J trimming: 0 bases; junction bases outside the gene matches: 4.

This chain links TRBV6-5 with TRBJ2-5; 10 bases are a match to TRBD2. This CDR3 contains 13 residues. Germline CDR1 and CDR2: MNHEY and SVGAGI. The V and J ends lost 6 bases and 3 bases, in that order; junction bases with no gene match: 1. The CDR3 DNA follows: TGTGCCAGCAGCGGGACTAGCGAAGAGACCCAGTACTTC. It translates to CASSGTSEETQYF.

This chain links TRBV6-5 with TRBJ1-4; TRBD1 matches 10 bases. The CDR3 runs 16 residues. The V and J ends lost 0 bases and 5 bases, in that order; junction bases with no gene match: 3. Germline CDR1 MNHEY, CDR2 SVGAGI. DNA of the CDR3: TGTGCCAGCAGTTACTCCCCGGGACAGGGGAATGAAAAACTGTTTTTT. Translation gives CASSYSPGQGNEKLFF.

This chain joins TRBV3-1 (or the pseudogene TRBV3-2) and TRBJ2-1, with TRBD2 matching over 11 bases. The CDR3 totals 17 residues. Per the germline V gene, CDR1 is LGHDT and CDR2 is YNNKEL (reference sequence). Losses at the gene ends were 0 bases for V and 7 bases for J; bases not matched to a gene: 8. This CDR3 is CASSQDILAGGGNEQFF. For the CDR3, the DNA is TGTGCCAGCAGCCAAGATATTCTAGCGGGGGGTGGGAATGAGCAGTTCTTC.

This chain links TRBV10-3 with TRBJ2-7; 8 positions agree with TRBD2. The CDR3 sequence is 15 residues long. Germline CDR1 is ENHRY and CDR2 is SYGVKD. The trim removed 2 bases at V and 2 bases at J, leaving 5 bases unmatched. CDR3 in amino acids: CAISEDQAGAYEQYF. As DNA, the CDR3 is TGTGCCATCAGTGAGGATCAAGCGGGGGCCTACGAGCAGTACTTC.

The CDR3: CASSSTQNTEAFF. CDR3 DNA: TGTGCCAGCAGCTCCACACAGAACACTGAAGCTTTCTTT. The chain is built from TRBV5-4 and TRBJ1-1; D gene uncertain. V gave up 3 bases and J gave up 1 base, with 7 bases separating them. The CDR3 sequence is 13 residues long. Germline lookup yields CDR1 SGHNT and CDR2 YYREEE (reference sequence).

The chain employs TRBV24-1 and TRBJ1-3; D unresolved. Trimming left V 4 bases short and J 2 bases short, with 8 bases between. The CDR3 is made up of 14 amino acids. Germline CDR1 reads KGHDR; CDR2 reads SFDVKD. The CDR3 here is CATSDAGAGNTIYF. The CDR3 DNA is TGTGCCACCAGTGACGCGGGAGCTGGAAACACCATATATTTT.

The chain has TRBV29-1 and TRBJ1-6, with a possible D match to TRBD1 (6 bases). Germline V lookup: CDR1 SQVTM, CDR2 ANQGSEA. The germline V and J ends were trimmed by 5 bases and 10 bases, with 15 bases remaining between them. The CDR3 sequence is 13 residues long. Here the CDR3 DNA reads TGCAGCGTTTTGACAGGCGTGGGGTCACCCCTCCACTTT. Translating it yields CSVLTGVGSPLHF.

This clone was seen a single time. The chain carries TRBV10-3 and TRBJ2-6, with D maybe TRBD2 (6 bases). V dropped 3 bases and J dropped 4 bases, with 10 bases sitting between them. Germline V gene sequence: CDR1 ENHRY, CDR2 SYGVKD. The CDR3 has 15 amino acids. The CDR3 region is CAISDGGTGANVLTF. DNA of the CDR3: TGTGCCATCAGTGATGGGGGGACGGGGGCCAACGTCCTGACTTTC.

The V and J genes are TRBV12-5 and TRBJ2-5, with 8 bases identical to TRBD2. The CDR3 length is 14 residues. CDR1 and CDR2 (germline): LGHNT, FRNRAP. V lost 7 bases to trimming and J lost 5 bases; unmatched junction nucleotides: 9. This chain's CDR3 is CASAREGGPETQYF. The CDR3 nucleotides read TGTGCTAGTGCCCGGGAGGGGGGGCCTGAGACCCAGTACTTC.

V gene TRBV29-1 combines with J gene TRBJ2-2; 7 bases line up with TRBD1. Germline V gene lookup returns CDR1 SQVTM and CDR2 ANQGSEA. The V gene end was trimmed by 4 bases and the J gene end by 4 bases; junction bases not matched to a gene: 9. This CDR3 contains 15 residues. CDR3 bases: TGCAGCGTTGGTGGCAGGGGGTCGTTCACCGGGGAGCTGTTTTTT. It yields the protein CSVGGRGSFTGELFF.

Notes on this clone: Other DNA sequences of this sample code for an identical CDR3. The genes are TRBV27 and TRBJ1-2; D is possibly TRBD1 (5 bases). CDR1 and CDR2 from the germline V gene are MNHEY and SMNVEV (reference sequence). Trimming stripped 3 bases from V and 8 bases from J, with 10 bases between. This CDR3 is 12 amino acids long. This chain's CDR3 is CASSFGGGGYTF. CDR3 DNA sequence: TGTGCCAGCAGTTTCGGGGGAGGCGGCTACACCTTC.

This clone was detected only a few times. The chain employs TRBV19 and TRBJ1-2, with a possible D match to TRBD1 (6 bases). Germline CDR1 is LNHDA and CDR2 is SQIVND (reference sequence). CDR3 size: 13 residues. The ends were cut back, 6 bases at V and 5 bases at J, with 13 bases in the middle. The chain's CDR3 is CASSRTEPYGYTF. The CDR3 DNA sequence: TGTGCCAGTAGCAGGACAGAGCCTTATGGCTACACCTTC. The full variable domain, in which reference TRBV19 and TRBJ1-2 provide the parts outside the CDR3, is DGGITQSPKYLFRKEGQNVTLSCEQNLNHDAMYWYRQDPGQGLRLIYYSQIVNDFQKGDIAEGYSVSREKKESFPLTVTSAQKNPTAFYLCASSRTEPYGYTFGSGTRLTVV.

The chain links TRBV2 to TRBJ2-2; D perhaps matches TRBD2 (6 bases). V shed 8 bases and J shed 1 base, with 8 bases lying between them. Germline assignment: CDR1 SNHLY and CDR2 FYNNEI. The CDR3 is 13 residues long. CDR3 region: CASGRGNTGELFF. For the CDR3, the DNA is TGTGCCAGCGGGCGGGGGAACACCGGGGAGCTGTTTTTT.

This clone was counted only a few times. The rearrangement joins TRBV7-9 to TRBJ1-2, with D perhaps matching TRBD1 (5 bases). This CDR3 spans 16 amino acids. CDR1 and CDR2 (germline): SEHNR, FQNEAQ (reference sequence). V was cut by 3 bases and J by 5 bases, with 19 bases left in between. CDR3: CASSFAGTLDHYGYTF. In nucleotides, the CDR3 is TGTGCCAGCAGCTTCGCTGGGACTCTCGACCATTATGGCTACACCTTC. Complete variable domain (other parts from reference TRBV7-9 and TRBJ1-2): DTGVSQNPRHKITKRGQNVTFRCDPISEHNRLYWYRQTLGQGPEFLTYFQNEAQLEKSRLLSDRFSAERPKGSFSTLEIQRTEQGDSAMYLCASSFAGTLDHYGYTFGSGTRLTVV.

The DNA for the CDR3 is TGTGCCACCAGTGCCGGGACAACCTACGAGCAGTACTTC. Its protein product is CATSAGTTYEQYF. This chain uses TRBV24-1 with TRBJ2-7; tentatively, D is TRBD1 (6 bases). The germline gives CDR1 KGHDR, CDR2 SFDVKD. This CDR3 comprises 13 residues. V lost 5 bases and J lost 2, with 9 bases in between.

The V gene is TRBV10-3, the J gene TRBJ1-6; 11 positions agree with TRBD1. V lost 3 bases to trimming and J lost 10 bases; unmatched junction nucleotides: 8. CDR1 ENHRY and CDR2 SYGVKD come from the germline V gene. The CDR3 is 16 amino acids. The CDR3 loop is CAISDGQGANGSPLHF. DNA of the CDR3: TGTGCCATCAGTGACGGACAGGGGGCGAATGGATCACCCCTCCACTTT.

CDR3 protein: CASCGQLNQPQHF. The CDR3 DNA follows: TGTGCCAGTTGTGGACAGCTCAATCAGCCCCAGCATTTT. V usage is TRBV19 and J usage is TRBJ1-5, with D tentatively TRBD1 (6 bases). V gave up 8 bases and J gave up 3 bases, with 11 bases separating them. The germline V gene has CDR1 LNHDA and CDR2 SQIVND (reference sequence). The CDR3 consists of 13 residues.

The chain uses TRBV10-3 and TRBJ1-6; 8 positions match TRBD1. Losses at the gene ends were 8 bases for V and 7 bases for J; bases not matched to a gene: 4. This CDR3 comprises 13 residues. CDR1 and CDR2 (germline): ENHRY, SYGVKD. CDR3 residues: CAISTGGNSPLHF. CDR3 coding DNA: TGTGCCATCTCAACAGGGGGGAATTCACCCCTCCACTTT.

The chain couples TRBV7-9 to TRBJ2-2; TRBD1 is a possible D gene (5 bases). This CDR3 is 14 amino acids long. V lost 7 bases and J lost 6, with 15 bases in between. CDR1 is SEHNR and CDR2 is FQNEAQ in the germline V gene (reference sequence). CDR3 region: CASILQGMAGELFF. In nucleotides, the CDR3 is TGTGCCAGCATTTTGCAGGGTATGGCCGGGGAGCTGTTTTTT.

This rearrangement joins TRBV19 to TRBJ1-6, with D perhaps TRBD1 (5 bases). The CDR3 loop spans 16 amino acids. Germline CDR1 reads LNHDA; CDR2 reads SQIVND (reference sequence). The germline V and J ends were trimmed by 6 bases and 7 bases, with 19 bases remaining between them. CDR3 region: CASSRSGRGRNSPLHF. The CDR3 region has the DNA TGTGCCAGTAGCCGGTCGGGGCGCGGGAGGAATTCACCCCTCCACTTT. The full variable domain, rest sourced from reference TRBV19 and TRBJ1-6, is DGGITQSPKYLFRKEGQNVTLSCEQNLNHDAMYWYRQDPGQGLRLIYYSQIVNDFQKGDIAEGYSVSREKKESFPLTVTSAQKNPTAFYLCASSRSGRGRNSPLHFGNGTRLTVT.

This clone was seen just once. This chain joins TRBV5-5 and TRBJ2-2; 9 nucleotides agree with TRBD1. CDR3 length equals 17 residues. V lost 4 bases to trimming and J lost 5 bases; unmatched junction nucleotides: 12. Per germline, CDR1 SGHKS and CDR2 YYEKEE (reference sequence). This CDR3 reads CASSPPGTGFGTGELFF. The CDR3 nucleotides read TGTGCCAGCAGCCCACCCGGGACAGGGTTTGGGACCGGGGAGCTGTTTTTT.

The rearrangement uses TRBV29-1 and TRBJ1-2, with TRBD1 as a possible D gene (5 bases). This CDR3 is 13 amino acids long. Germline assignment: CDR1 SQVTM and CDR2 ANQGSEA. V lost 0 bases, J lost 9 bases, and 14 bases lay in between. The DNA for the CDR3 is TGCAGCGTTGAAGAGGGGGGGTTAAGGAGCTACACCTTC. It yields the protein CSVEEGGLRSYTF.

The CDR3 loop reads CASSSLPGQELNTEAFF. The CDR3 coding sequence is TGTGCCAGCAGTTCTCTCCCGGGACAGGAATTGAACACTGAAGCTTTCTTT. J is TRBJ1-1 and V is TRBV28; 8 bases line up with TRBD1. Germline V gene data show CDR1 as MDHEN and CDR2 as SYDVKM. V lost 4 bases, J lost 0 bases, and 10 bases stayed unmatched. CDR3 length equals 17 residues.

The chain links TRBV10-2 to TRBJ1-5; D gene unclear. The CDR3 loop spans 16 amino acids. The V end lost 0 bases, the J end lost 4 bases, and 13 bases lay between the germline ends. The germline gives CDR1 WSHSY, CDR2 SAAADI. CDR3 bases: TGCGCCAGCAGTGAGTCAATTTCAGGATTGAATCAGCCCCAGCATTTT. It encodes CASSESISGLNQPQHF.

This chain joins TRBV28 and TRBJ2-1; 9 bases are shared with TRBD1. Trimming cost V 6 bases and J 7 bases; bases outside gene matches: 10. The CDR3 covers 15 residues. Germline V gene data show CDR1 as MDHEN and CDR2 as SYDVKM. CDR3: CASSPTGTGRNEQFF. The CDR3 DNA is TGTGCCAGCAGCCCAACCGGGACAGGGAGAAATGAGCAGTTCTTC.

The chain recombines TRBV28 with TRBJ1-6, with 7 positions matching TRBD1. Germline lookup yields CDR1 MDHEN and CDR2 SYDVKM. The CDR3 runs 15 residues. V trimming: 5 bases; J trimming: 4 bases; junction bases outside the gene matches: 5. The CDR3 region is CASSPWGQYNSPLHF. CDR3 sequence (DNA): TGTGCCAGCAGTCCGTGGGGACAGTATAATTCACCCCTCCACTTT.

This clone was recorded only once. The V call is TRBV3-1 (or the pseudogene TRBV3-2), the J call TRBJ1-3; possible D gene TRBD1, 5 bases. V was shortened by 0 bases and J by 1 base, with 13 bases between the two germline ends. The germline V gene has CDR1 LGHDT and CDR2 YNNKEL (reference sequence). CDR3 length equals 17 residues. CDR3 in amino acids: CASSQDVRVVSGNTIYF. The CDR3 nucleotides read TGTGCCAGCAGCCAAGATGTCAGGGTGGTTTCTGGAAACACCATATATTTT.

This clone was picked up one time. V usage is TRBV5-1 and J usage is TRBJ1-2; D perhaps matches TRBD1 (6 bases). The CDR3 totals 16 residues. With 3 bases removed from V and 3 bases from J, the gap between germline ends came to 18 bases. CDR1 and CDR2 from the germline V gene are SGHRS and YFSETQ. Here the CDR3 reads CASSSFSWTEYYGYTF. CDR3 nucleotide sequence: TGCGCCAGCAGCTCATTCTCCTGGACAGAGTACTATGGCTACACCTTC.